This paragraph covers one T cell receptor beta chain sequence. Per the germline V gene, CDR1 is SGHRS and CDR2 is YFSETQ. This CDR3 comprises 13 residues. The V end was cut by 0 bases, the J end by 4 bases, with 8 bases between. Clones were read by immunoSEQ multiplex PCR, and TCRdb kept only the in-frame ones, dropping some. The sample has 98,000 or so clones, roughly four fifths seen once. The sample belongs to a study of control samples from healthy donors and cancer patients. The specimen was blood. This clonotype was sampled from a man aged 60 to 69 in good health. The chain couples TRBV5-1 to TRBJ2-7; D is ambiguous. The CDR3 region has the DNA TGCGCCAGCAGCTTGGCGCAGGCGTACGAGCAGTACTTC. Translating gives CASSLAQAYEQYF.